Presented here are 6 T cell receptor beta chains from one specimen sequenced in a study of early T cells in non-severe SARS-CoV-2 infection. MiXCR, applied by TCRdb to the 5' RACE reads, yields one record per CDR3 protein. The table records approximately 22,000 distinct CDR3 sequences, roughly 4.5% of them present only once. Specimen: whole blood. The receptors were gathered from an adult who was a healthcare worker with PCR-confirmed SARS-CoV-2 infection or an uninfected control (not recorded which).

This clonotype was observed a few times. The chain couples TRBV4-3 to TRBJ1-4; D gene unclear. V was cut by 0 bases and J by 0 bases, with 14 bases left in between. The CDR3 covers 18 residues. Germline V gene lookup returns CDR1 LGHNA and CDR2 YSLEER. Here the CDR3 reads CASSQDLPTTSTNEKLFF. The CDR3 DNA reads as TGCGCCAGCAGCCAAGATCTCCCGACAACCTCAACTAATGAAAAACTGTTTTTT.

This clonotype has just a few counts. This sequence joins TRBV6-2 or TRBV6-3 and TRBJ1-1; D gene unclear. The V gene's germline CDR1 is MNHEY and CDR2 SVGEGT. Trimming removed 7 bases from V and 1 base from J, with 16 bases in between. The CDR3 consists of 15 residues. The CDR3 coding sequence is TGTGCCAGCATCCGAAGCGGATTTCCGAACACTGAAGCTTTCTTT. Amino acid sequence: CASIRSGFPNTEAFF.

Ten or more counts support this clonotype. The J gene is TRBJ2-6, the V gene TRBV19; D is unclear. V was trimmed by 6 bases and J by 0 bases, leaving 6 bases between them. The CDR3 contains 14 residues. CDR1 and CDR2 from the germline V gene are LNHDA and SQIVND (reference sequence). The chain's CDR3 is CASRSASGANVLTF. CDR3 coding DNA: TGTGCCAGTAGGAGCGCCTCTGGGGCCAACGTCCTGACTTTC.

This clonotype has a count of ten or more. V usage is TRBV5-6 and J usage is TRBJ2-1, with 7 bases lining up with TRBD1. Germline V gene lookup returns CDR1 SGHDT and CDR2 YYEEEE. CDR3 size: 15 residues. J gave up 6 bases and V 1 base, and 7 bases lay outside the gene matches. The CDR3 DNA is TGTGCCAGCAGCTTGTTCGGGACAGATCTCAATGAGCAGTTCTTC. It codes for CASSLFGTDLNEQFF.

There are a few counts of this clonotype. The CDR3 DNA sequence: TGCAGTGCTAGATCGCCAGGTCGAACAGATACGCAGTATTTT. Translating it yields CSARSPGRTDTQYF. The chain couples TRBV20-1 to TRBJ2-3; the D is unclear. The CDR3 sequence is 14 residues long. Germline values: CDR1 DFQATT, CDR2 SNEGSKA (reference sequence). The V end was cut by 2 bases, the J end by 3 bases, with 12 bases between.

This clonotype was detected many times. The chain links TRBV6-2 or TRBV6-3 to TRBJ1-5; D uncertain. The CDR3 loop spans 14 amino acids. From germline, CDR1 is MNHEY and CDR2 SVGEGT. The V end was cut by 6 bases, the J end by 0 bases, with 9 bases between. The CDR3 DNA reads TGTGCCAGCAGGGCCTTGGATAGCAATCAGCCCCAGCATTTT. Its protein product is CASRALDSNQPQHF.